Shown below are 23 T cell receptor beta chains from a single sample sequenced in a study of CXCR3-negative and CXCR3-positive naive CD8 T cells. Libraries were UMI-labeled 5' RACE TRB cDNA. TCRdb reanalyzed the 5' RACE reads and collapses them to one entry per CDR3 protein, without DNA. This listing includes 150,000 or so distinct CDR3 sequences. The sequenced material came from naive CXCR3- CD8+ T cells from blood. Subset given: CD45RO-CCR7+CD27+CD95- naive CD8+ T cells lacking CXCR3 (TNR3-). The receptors derive from a human donor in good health. Some clones in this sample may be carry-over from other donors' samples.

The chain carries TRBV7-6 and TRBJ2-7; TCRdb indicates TRBD1, and absent DNA this call remains unverified. From germline, CDR1 is SGHVS and CDR2 FNYEAQ. The CDR3 covers 16 residues. CDR3 sequence: CASSLVVGQGGGEQYF.

CDR3 in amino acids: CASSLAGDGELFF. The gene calls are TRBV12-3 or TRBV12-4 and TRBJ2-2. This CDR3 region has 13 residues.

This rearrangement joins TRBV5-1 to TRBJ1-5; TCRdb's D call of TRBD1 is untestable without DNA. This CDR3 has 20 amino acids. Germline CDR1 reads SGHRS; CDR2 reads YFSETQ. The CDR3 sequence: CARSDRETGKEDYSNQPQHF.

The chain recombines TRBV5-6 with TRBJ1-2; without DNA, the TCRdb call of TRBD1 cannot be checked. CDR1 and CDR2 from the germline V gene are SGHDT and YYEEEE. The CDR3 is made up of 15 amino acids. The chain's CDR3 is CASSLGDSYTFGYTF. Together with reference TRBV5-6 and TRBJ1-2, the CDR3 gives the full variable domain: DAGVTQSPTHLIKTRGQQVTLRCSPKSGHDTVSWYQQALGQGPQFIFQYYEEEERQRGNFPDRFSGHQFPNYSSELNVNALLLGDSALYLCASSLGDSYTFGYTFGSGTRLTVV.

The CDR3 loop reads CASSTGTDTQYF. The J gene is TRBJ2-3, the V gene TRBV19. CDR1 and CDR2 from the germline V gene are LNHDA and SQIVND (reference sequence). The CDR3 loop spans 12 amino acids.

This chain links TRBV6-2 or TRBV6-3 with TRBJ2-3; the TRBD2 assignment by TCRdb is unverifiable without DNA. Germline CDR1 is MNHEY and CDR2 is SVGEGT. The CDR3 has 16 amino acids. The CDR3 protein is CASSYTTSGAADTQYF.

The rearrangement joins TRBV6-2 or TRBV6-3 to TRBJ2-6; no DNA is available, so the TRBD1 call from TCRdb remains unchecked. The CDR3 runs 15 residues. Germline CDR1 is MNHEY and CDR2 is SVGEGT. The CDR3 protein is CASSYDRAGANVLTF.

The J gene is TRBJ2-5, the V gene TRBV28. Germline values: CDR1 MDHEN, CDR2 SYDVKM. The length of the CDR3 is 13 residues. Here the CDR3 reads CASSPRLRETQYF.

The chain carries TRBV28 and TRBJ2-1; no DNA is available, so the TRBD1 call from TCRdb remains unchecked. CDR1 and CDR2 from the germline V gene are MDHEN and SYDVKM. The CDR3 consists of 15 residues. The CDR3 spells CASSFQEPPLGEQFF.

The rearrangement joins TRBV5-1 to TRBJ2-5; TCRdb calls TRBD1, which cannot be checked without DNA. This CDR3 comprises 14 residues. The germline V gene has CDR1 SGHRS and CDR2 YFSETQ. This CDR3 reads CASIQTGVEETQYF.

The chain recombines TRBV5-1 with TRBJ1-5; the D call from TCRdb, TRBD1, cannot be confirmed without DNA. The CDR3 extends over 16 amino acids. Germline V gene lookup returns CDR1 SGHRS and CDR2 YFSETQ. This CDR3 is CASSLGGQGINQPQHF.

CDR3 sequence reads: CASSDPYAGNTIYF. The chain uses TRBV2 and TRBJ1-3; lacking DNA, the TRBD1 call made by TCRdb goes unchecked. Germline loops: CDR1 SNHLY, CDR2 FYNNEI. This CDR3 is built from 14 residues.

V gene TRBV6-6 combines with J gene TRBJ2-5; without DNA, the TCRdb call of TRBD1 cannot be checked. Per germline, CDR1 MNHNY and CDR2 SVGAGI (reference sequence). The CDR3 sequence is 15 residues long. The CDR3: CASSYSLQGQETQYF.

This rearrangement joins TRBV28 to TRBJ1-6; TCRdb selects TRBD1, and the lack of DNA leaves this call unchecked. The CDR3 is made up of 16 amino acids. The V gene's germline CDR1 is MDHEN and CDR2 SYDVKM. The chain's CDR3 is CASSLQKGQVNSPLHF.

This chain uses TRBV15 with TRBJ2-4. The CDR3 extends over 15 amino acids. Germline V gene lookup returns CDR1 LNHNV and CDR2 YYDKDF (reference sequence). The CDR3 spells CATSRVPGEENIQYF.

The rearrangement joins TRBV15 to TRBJ2-1; without DNA, the TCRdb call of TRBD2 cannot be checked. Germline CDR1 reads LNHNV; CDR2 reads YYDKDF (reference sequence). The CDR3 contains 16 residues. The CDR3 is CATMEVKTASYNEQFF.

V and J are TRBV4-1 and TRBJ2-2. Germline loops: CDR1 MGHRA, CDR2 YSYEKL. This CDR3 has 16 residues. The CDR3 region is CASSQDSARFTGELFF.

V and J are TRBV7-2 and TRBJ2-7. The germline gives CDR1 SGHTA, CDR2 FQGNSA. This CDR3 spans 14 amino acids. This chain's CDR3 is CASSQLTWSYEQYF.

The J gene is TRBJ2-1, the V gene TRBV28; TCRdb's assignment of TRBD1 cannot be checked, as there is no DNA. This CDR3 has 12 amino acids. Germline V lookup: CDR1 MDHEN, CDR2 SYDVKM. CDR3 sequence: CASGYRGNEQFF.

V and J are TRBV11-3 and TRBJ1-4. The length of the CDR3 is 16 residues. Germline V CDR1 and CDR2: SGHNT, YENEEA. The CDR3 region is CASSLFLVSGNEKLFF.

The genes are TRBV23-1 and TRBJ2-1; the TRBD1 assignment by TCRdb is unverifiable without DNA. TRBV23-1 has ORF status, its function being uncertain. The CDR3 extends over 20 amino acids. CDR3 protein: CASSQSVNPPKAGPYNEQFF.

V and J are TRBV20-1 and TRBJ2-7; no DNA is available, so the TRBD1 call from TCRdb remains unchecked. The V gene's germline CDR1 is DFQATT and CDR2 SNEGSKA (reference sequence). CDR3 length: 17 residues. CDR3 protein: CSASPSARDREEYEQYF.

This rearrangement joins TRBV12-3 or TRBV12-4 to TRBJ2-3; TCRdb gives TRBD2 as the D gene, but with no DNA this cannot be confirmed. CDR3 size: 18 residues. The CDR3: CASSLSVRRTSQPDTQYF.